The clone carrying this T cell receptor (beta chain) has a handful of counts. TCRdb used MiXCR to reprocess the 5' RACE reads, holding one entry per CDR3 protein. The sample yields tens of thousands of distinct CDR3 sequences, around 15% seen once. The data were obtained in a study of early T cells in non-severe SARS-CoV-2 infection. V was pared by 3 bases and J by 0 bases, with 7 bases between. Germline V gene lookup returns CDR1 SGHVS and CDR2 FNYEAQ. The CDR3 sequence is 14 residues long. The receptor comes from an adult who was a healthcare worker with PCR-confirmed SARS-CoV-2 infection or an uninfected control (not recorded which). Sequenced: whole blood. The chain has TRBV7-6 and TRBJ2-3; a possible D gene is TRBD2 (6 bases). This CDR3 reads CASSFSGSTDTQYF. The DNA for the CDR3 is TGTGCCAGCAGCTTTAGCGGTAGCACAGATACGCAGTATTTT.